This TCR beta chain was identified in a study of response to subunit inactivated influenza vaccine. In germline, CDR1 is MDHEN, CDR2 SYDVKM. This CDR3 comprises 17 residues. Trimming took 1 base from V and 4 from J, leaving 14 bases between them. In TCRdb, the RT-PCR reads were re-called with MiXCR into one record per CDR3 protein. The table records hundreds of thousands of distinct CDR3 sequences, roughly 13% of them present only once. This chain joins TRBV28 and TRBJ2-6, with D hard to call. The sample in question was PBMCs from blood, obtained 14 to 15 days before vaccination. This TCR came from a man aged 45 to 65 who received an inactivated influenza vaccine. In DNA, the CDR3 is TGTGCCAGCAGTTTATTGAGTGGGTCGCCGGGGGCCAACGTCCTGACTTTC. Translation gives CASSLLSGSPGANVLTF.